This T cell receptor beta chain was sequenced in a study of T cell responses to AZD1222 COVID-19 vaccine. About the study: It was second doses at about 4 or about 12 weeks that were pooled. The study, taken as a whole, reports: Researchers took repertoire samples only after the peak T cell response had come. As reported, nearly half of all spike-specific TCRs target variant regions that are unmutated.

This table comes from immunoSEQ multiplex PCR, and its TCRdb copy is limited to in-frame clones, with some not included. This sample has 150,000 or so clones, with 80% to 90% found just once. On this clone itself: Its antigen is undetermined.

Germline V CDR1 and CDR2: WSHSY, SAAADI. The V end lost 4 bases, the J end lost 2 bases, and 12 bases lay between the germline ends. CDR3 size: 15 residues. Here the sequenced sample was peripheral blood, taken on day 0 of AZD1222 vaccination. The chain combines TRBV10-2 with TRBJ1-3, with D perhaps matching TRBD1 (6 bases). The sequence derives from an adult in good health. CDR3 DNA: TGCGCCAGCAGTGTCGCGGGGGGGCCTGGAAACACCATATATTTT. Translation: CASSVAGGPGNTIYF.